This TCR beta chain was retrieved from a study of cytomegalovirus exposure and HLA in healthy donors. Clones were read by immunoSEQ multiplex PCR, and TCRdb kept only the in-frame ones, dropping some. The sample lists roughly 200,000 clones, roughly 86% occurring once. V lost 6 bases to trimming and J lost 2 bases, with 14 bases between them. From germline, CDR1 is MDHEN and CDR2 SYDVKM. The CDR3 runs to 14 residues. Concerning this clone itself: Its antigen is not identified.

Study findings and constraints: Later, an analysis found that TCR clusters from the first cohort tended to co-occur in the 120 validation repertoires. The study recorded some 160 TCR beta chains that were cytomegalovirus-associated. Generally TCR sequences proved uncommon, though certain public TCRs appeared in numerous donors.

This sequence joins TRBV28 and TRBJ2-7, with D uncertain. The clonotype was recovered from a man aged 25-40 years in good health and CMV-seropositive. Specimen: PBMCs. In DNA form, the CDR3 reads TGTGCCAGCAGGCCTGCCGGAAATCCCTACGAGCAGTACTTC. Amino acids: CASRPAGNPYEQYF.